The clone carrying this T cell receptor (gamma chain) appeared a few times. Its antigen remains unknown. Extracted RNA was reverse transcribed into cDNA. Multiplex PCR used pooled V-gene forward primers and a constant-region reverse primer to amplify CDR3s. TCRdb reprocessed the multiplex PCR reads using CATT. Here the sample spans fewer than 14,000 gamma-chain clones, roughly two fifths being singletons. The germline V gene has CDR1 GITISATS and CDR2 ISYDGTV (reference sequence). The CDR3 contains 11 residues. With V trimmed by 8 bases and J by 0 bases, 1 base remained unmatched. These data come from a study of Vδ1+ human thymocytes. Findings of the study overall: Highly polyclonal TRG and TRD repertoires with Gaussian CDR3 length distributions appeared in thymus. Unlike peripheral blood Vdelta1+ controls, thymic delta-chain sequences included around 18% Vdelta2 and few Vdelta3. Bulk data may be misread because of unexpected Vdelta2 sequences.

The chain has TRGV9 and TRGJ1 or TRGJ2. The sequence came from a boy under two years old who had congenital heart surgery. The sample was Vdelta1+ gamma-delta thymocytes from the thymus. The subset here: FACS-sorted CD3+ TCRalphabeta- TCRVdelta1+ TCRVdelta2- thymocytes. The CDR3 loop is CALSNYYKKLF. For the CDR3, the DNA is TGTGCCTTGTCGAATTATTATAAGAAACTCTTT.